These 2 T cell receptor beta chains came from one sample sequenced in a study of T-cell reconstitution after alpha-beta-depleted transplantation in children. Unique molecular identifiers were used in preparing the TCRbeta library. Each CDR3 protein gets one entry after TCRdb re-called the PCR reads with MiXCR. Seen here are roughly 500,000 distinct CDR3 sequences, about 31% observed once, and the top ten hold 2.4%. Sequenced here: PBMCs from the stem cell graft donor, sampled from the stem cell graft. The source of these receptors is a human donor who donated a stem cell graft to a child with aplastic anemia.

The chain carries TRBV27 and TRBJ1-1; weak D call: TRBD1 (5 bases). Trimming took off 6 bases at V and 3 bases at J, with 17 bases between the two ends. The CDR3 spans 15 residues. Germline V CDR1 and CDR2: MNHEY, SMNVEV (reference sequence). CDR3 DNA: TGTGCCAGCAGCCTACTTTGGGGCCGAGACACTGAAGCTTTCTTT. Amino acids: CASSLLWGRDTEAFF.

Here the CDR3 reads CASISIDRANTEAFF. As DNA, the CDR3 is TGTGCCAGCATTTCCATTGACAGGGCGAACACTGAAGCTTTCTTT. The rearrangement joins TRBV12-3 or TRBV12-4 to TRBJ1-1; TRBD1 agrees at 7 bases. V shed 7 bases and J 1 base; nucleotides not matched to a gene: 9. This CDR3 comprises 15 residues.